The entry that follows covers one T cell receptor (beta chain) sequence. The sample comes from a study of blood T cell repertoires in COVID-19. Germline V CDR1 and CDR2: MNHEY, SVGEGT. The CDR3 consists of 14 residues. V lost 0 bases and J 5 bases, leaving 7 bases between the germline ends. Some clones are missing from TCRdb's copy, which holds only in-frame ones; the method was immunoSEQ multiplex PCR. The table includes about 44,000 clones, around nine tenths detected once. What was sequenced was peripheral blood. The rearrangement joins TRBV6-2 or TRBV6-3 to TRBJ1-4; the D is unclear. This TCR was recovered from a woman between 40 and 55 years old with acute or convalescent COVID-19. CDR3 coding DNA: TGTGCCAGCAGTTACTCGAGTACGAATGAAAAACTGTTTTTT. This encodes CASSYSSTNEKLFF.